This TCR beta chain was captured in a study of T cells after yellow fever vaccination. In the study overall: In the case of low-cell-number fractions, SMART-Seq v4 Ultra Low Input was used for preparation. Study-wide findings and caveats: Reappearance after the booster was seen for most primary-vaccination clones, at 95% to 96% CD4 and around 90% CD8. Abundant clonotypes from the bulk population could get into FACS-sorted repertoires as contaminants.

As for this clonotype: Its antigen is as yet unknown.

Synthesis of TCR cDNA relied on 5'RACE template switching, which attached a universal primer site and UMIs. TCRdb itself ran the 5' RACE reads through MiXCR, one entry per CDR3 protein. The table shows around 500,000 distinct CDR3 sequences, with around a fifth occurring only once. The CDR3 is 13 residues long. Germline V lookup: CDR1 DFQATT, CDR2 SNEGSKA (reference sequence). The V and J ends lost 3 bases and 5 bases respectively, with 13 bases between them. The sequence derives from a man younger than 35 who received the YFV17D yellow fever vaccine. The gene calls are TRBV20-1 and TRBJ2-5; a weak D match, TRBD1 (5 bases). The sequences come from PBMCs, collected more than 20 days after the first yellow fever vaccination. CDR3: CSASGAAVETQYF. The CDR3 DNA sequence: TGCAGTGCTAGTGGGGCGGCGGTTGAGACCCAGTACTTC.